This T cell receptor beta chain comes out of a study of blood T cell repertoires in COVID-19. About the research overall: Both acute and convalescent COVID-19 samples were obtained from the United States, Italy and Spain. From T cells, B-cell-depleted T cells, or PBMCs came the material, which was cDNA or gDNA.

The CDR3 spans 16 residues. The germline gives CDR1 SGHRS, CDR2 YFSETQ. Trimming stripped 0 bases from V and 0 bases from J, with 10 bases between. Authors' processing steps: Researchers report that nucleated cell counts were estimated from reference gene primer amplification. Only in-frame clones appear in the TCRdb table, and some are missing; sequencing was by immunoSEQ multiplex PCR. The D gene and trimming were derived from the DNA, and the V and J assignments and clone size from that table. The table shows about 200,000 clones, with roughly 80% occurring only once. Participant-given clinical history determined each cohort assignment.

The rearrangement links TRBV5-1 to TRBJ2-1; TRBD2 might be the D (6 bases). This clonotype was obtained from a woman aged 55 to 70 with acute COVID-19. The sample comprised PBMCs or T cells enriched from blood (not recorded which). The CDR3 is CASSLAGGSSYNEQFF. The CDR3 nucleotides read TGCGCCAGCAGCTTGGCCGGAGGGAGCTCCTACAATGAGCAGTTCTTC.